The next 5 T cell receptor beta chains were all read from a single sample in a study of early T cells in non-severe SARS-CoV-2 infection. Each CDR3 protein is one row after TCRdb ran MiXCR on the 5' RACE reads. The data contain tens of thousands of distinct CDR3 sequences, 9% to 10% of them seen just once; the ten biggest clones take up less than 20%. The material was whole blood, obtained at baseline. These receptors all stem from an adult who was a healthcare worker with PCR-confirmed SARS-CoV-2 infection or an uninfected control (not recorded which).

This clonotype came up many times. J is TRBJ1-3 and V is TRBV11-2; D uncertain. The CDR3 consists of 15 residues. Germline CDR1 is SGHAT and CDR2 is FQNNGV. V lost 0 bases and J lost 0, with 6 bases in between. The CDR3 region has the DNA TGTGCCAGCAGCTTAGATCGTTACTCTGGAAACACCATATATTTT. Protein product: CASSLDRYSGNTIYF.

V usage is TRBV29-1 and J usage is TRBJ2-1; weak D call: TRBD1 (5 bases). The length of the CDR3 is 14 residues. Germline CDR1 SQVTM, CDR2 ANQGSEA. Trimming took off 6 bases at V and 0 bases at J, with 12 bases between the two ends. The CDR3 here is CSVADSPSYNEQFF. In DNA form, the CDR3 reads TGCAGCGTCGCCGACAGCCCCTCCTACAATGAGCAGTTCTTC.

This clonotype was counted many times. In DNA form, the CDR3 reads TGTGCCAGCAGCTTATTTGACCGAGATACGCAGTATTTT. This translates into CASSLFDRDTQYF. This chain connects TRBV7-2 to TRBJ2-3; D not certain. There are 13 residues in the CDR3. Between the trimmed V and J ends, which lost 2 bases and 5 bases, there was a span of 8 bases. Germline CDR1 and CDR2: SGHTA and FQGNSA.

This clonotype was observed a few times. CDR3 in amino acids: CASSPSAENTIYF. In DNA, the CDR3 is TGTGCCAGCAGCCCAAGTGCTGAAAACACCATATATTTT. This chain uses TRBV7-9 with TRBJ1-3; no clear D gene. The CDR3 is made up of 13 amino acids. Trimming shortened V by 5 bases and J by 6 bases, and 11 bases separated the two germline ends. CDR1 is SEHNR and CDR2 is FQNEAQ in the germline V gene (reference sequence).

J is TRBJ2-7 and V is TRBV6-5; 9 bases line up with TRBD1. Looked up from germline, CDR1 is MNHEY and CDR2 is SVGAGI. The CDR3 covers 14 residues. With 3 bases clipped from V and 10 bases from J, the junction kept 10 bases outside the gene matches. CDR3 DNA: TGTGCCAGCAGTTATGTGGGACAGGGCAGAATTCAGTACTTC. Protein product: CASSYVGQGRIQYF.